A selection of T cell receptor beta chains follows, all from one sample in a study of PD-1 blockade in mismatch repair-deficient tumors. Profiling relied on immunoSEQ multiplex PCR, and the TCRdb table lists in-frame clones only, not all of them. The data contain 20,000 to 25,000 clones, around four fifths of them singletons. The sequencing used peripheral blood, collected 2 weeks after starting pembrolizumab. The source of these receptors is an adult with mismatch repair-deficient cancer. Both conserved end residues are part of each CDR3. A D gene is named only where the DNA matches it firmly. Where a row states a size, it is once, few, many or the class of an expanded clone; other rows omit it.

v_call	j_call	clone_size	d_call	cdr3_nt	cdr3_aa
TRBV5-6	TRBJ2-7	.	.	TGTGCCAGCAGCTTGGGGTCAGCTTATGAGCAGTACTTC	CASSLGSAYEQYF
TRBV6-1	TRBJ2-1	.	TRBD1	TGTGCCAGCAGTGGCCGGGACAGAAGCACAGGTGAGCAGTTCTTC	CASSGRDRSTGEQFF
TRBV6-1	TRBJ2-1	few	TRBD2	TGTGCCAGCAGTTCCGGGGGGACCATCGACGAGCAGTTCTTC	CASSSGGTIDEQFF
TRBV6-5	TRBJ2-5	.	.	TGTGCCAGCAGTTACGTGCTCGGAGAGACCCAGTACTTC	CASSYVLGETQYF
TRBV10-3	TRBJ2-5	.	.	TGTGCCATCAGTGAGTCGGGACTTCCAGAGACCCAGTACTTC	CAISESGLPETQYF
TRBV7-9	TRBJ2-7	once	.	TGTGCCAGCAGCGCCGAATGGGGCAGGGGTGTGGACGAGCAGTACTTC	CASSAEWGRGVDEQYF
TRBV6-5	TRBJ2-7	.	.	TGTGCCAGCAGCGGGACCTACGAGCAGTACTTC	CASSGTYEQYF
TRBV6-1	TRBJ2-1	few	.	TGTGCCAGCGCCCCTCGGGGGCTAGCCGATGAGCAGTTCTTC	CASAPRGLADEQFF
TRBV13	TRBJ1-2	.	.	TGTGCCAGCAGCTTAGTTGGCCTCGGCCACTATGGCTACACCTTC	CASSLVGLGHYGYTF
TRBV18	TRBJ1-3	.	.	TGTGCCAGCTCGGTGGGGACACCAGGAAACACCATATATTTT	CASSVGTPGNTIYF
TRBV11-3	TRBJ2-1	.	.	TGTGCCAGCAGCTCGCGGGACCGCCGAGCGGGCCGCTCCTACAATGAGCAGTTCTTC	CASSSRDRRAGRSYNEQFF
TRBV29-1	TRBJ2-7	.	TRBD1	TGCAGCGTACAAGAAACAGGGGAATACGAGCAGTACTTC	CSVQETGEYEQYF
TRBV5-1	TRBJ2-6	.	.	TGCGCCAGCAGCTATAGCTCTGGGGCCAACGTCCTGACTTTC	CASSYSSGANVLTF
TRBV27	TRBJ1-1	once	.	TGTGCCAGCAGTTGGGCAGGGGCCGAATACACTGAAGCTTTCTTT	CASSWAGAEYTEAFF
TRBV5-4	TRBJ2-7	.	TRBD2	TGTGCCAGCAGCCCTCGGGAGGGCGAGCAGTACTTC	CASSPREGEQYF
TRBV13	TRBJ2-3	once	TRBD1	TGTGCCAGCAGCTTAGCCCGACAGGGTTGGTCCACAGATACGCAGTATTTT	CASSLARQGWSTDTQYF
TRBV6-5	TRBJ2-1	few	TRBD2	TGTGCCAGCAGATCGGGACTAGCGGGAATTGAGCAGTTCTTC	CASRSGLAGIEQFF
TRBV27	TRBJ1-1	.	.	TGTGCCAGCAGTTTATCTTTGGTCAACACTGAAGCTTTCTTT	CASSLSLVNTEAFF